These 22 T cell receptor beta chains were all obtained from the same sample, sequenced in a study of identical twins. MiXCR was run by TCRdb on the 5' RACE reads, yielding one entry per CDR3 protein. The table includes roughly 1,500,000 distinct CDR3 sequences, about 30% detected once. Sequenced sample: cord blood. Receptor source: a newborn girl in good health.

This clonotype is a singleton in its sample. J is TRBJ1-1 and V is TRBV20-1; no clear D. V dropped 5 bases and J dropped 6 bases, with 16 bases sitting between them. Germline V gene lookup returns CDR1 DFQATT and CDR2 SNEGSKA (reference sequence). This CDR3 has 13 amino acids. DNA for the CDR3: TGCAGTGCTCCCCGGCTCCTTGGGGCTGAAGCTTTCTTT. Residues: CSAPRLLGAEAFF.

This rearrangement joins TRBV28 to TRBJ2-7; 8 nucleotides line up with TRBD1. TRBJ2-5 explains the end of the DNA better; the J call may be wrong. The CDR3 is 13 amino acids. CDR1 and CDR2 from the germline V gene are MDHEN and SYDVKM. The CDR3 nucleotides are TGTGCCAGCACCGGACAGGGCCTGGGGACCCAGTACTTC. As protein: CASTGQGLGTQYF.

The chain uses TRBV15 and TRBJ1-5; D gene ambiguous. CDR1 LNHNV and CDR2 YYDKDF come from the germline V gene (reference sequence). The CDR3 consists of 14 residues. The V gene lost 2 bases and the J gene lost 2 bases, with 7 bases spanning the gap. The CDR3 DNA is TGTGCCACCAGCAGAACGGACGGCAATCAGCCCCAGCATTTT. Translating it yields CATSRTDGNQPQHF.

This clonotype showed up just a few times. V usage is TRBV5-1 and J usage is TRBJ2-1, with TRBD2 matching 10 bases. Germline V gene data show CDR1 as SGHRS and CDR2 as YFSETQ. The trim removed 0 bases at V and 9 bases at J, leaving 12 bases unmatched. The CDR3 runs 17 residues. The CDR3 sequence: CASSLAMSSGSHAEQFF. The CDR3 coding sequence is TGCGCCAGCAGCTTGGCAATGTCTAGCGGGAGTCATGCTGAGCAGTTCTTC.

The chain is built from TRBV7-9 and TRBJ2-1; D not certain. Deletions cut 1 base from V and 6 bases from J, with 10 bases between. Germline CDR1 is SEHNR and CDR2 is FQNEAQ (reference sequence). The CDR3 sequence is 14 residues long. DNA for the CDR3: TGTGCCAGCAGCTTAGACATAGGGATCAATGAGCAGTTCTTC. Translated: CASSLDIGINEQFF.

This clonotype was seen only a few times. V usage is TRBV5-1 and J usage is TRBJ2-1; D is unclear. This CDR3 is 12 amino acids long. In germline, CDR1 is SGHRS, CDR2 YFSETQ. V was clipped by 1 base and J by 10 bases, with 9 bases between them. The CDR3 loop reads CASSLRAGEQFF. CDR3 DNA: TGCGCCAGCAGCTTGAGGGCCGGCGAGCAGTTCTTC.

V is TRBV28 and J is TRBJ2-6, with 7 bases fitting TRBD1. Germline V CDR1 and CDR2: MDHEN, SYDVKM. The CDR3 has 15 residues. J lost 2 bases, V lost 6 bases, and 4 bases had no gene match. DNA for the CDR3: TGTGCCAGCAGGATAACAGGGGCTGGGGCCAACGTCCTGACTTTC. Translated: CASRITGAGANVLTF.

The chain employs TRBV12-3 or TRBV12-4 and TRBJ2-3; the match to TRBD2 covers 8 bases. J gave up 5 bases and V 4 bases, and 8 bases lay outside the gene matches. The CDR3 spans 15 residues. The CDR3 is CASSSLAVRQDTQYF. Written as DNA, the CDR3 is TGTGCCAGCAGTTCACTAGCGGTGAGACAAGATACGCAGTATTTT.

The CDR3 here is CASSLTFAVIGANVLTF. The CDR3, as DNA: TGTGCCAGCAGCTTAACTTTTGCAGTAATTGGGGCCAACGTCCTGACTTTC. This chain joins TRBV11-2 and TRBJ2-6; D unresolved. The CDR3 consists of 17 residues. Deletions cut 2 bases from V and 3 bases from J, with 14 bases between. Germline V gene sequence: CDR1 SGHAT, CDR2 FQNNGV.

The V call is TRBV2, the J call TRBJ2-7, with 7 nucleotides matching TRBD1. The length of the CDR3 is 13 residues. Germline V CDR1 and CDR2: SNHLY, FYNNEI. V was clipped by 9 bases and J by 3 bases; unmatched bases: 8. The CDR3 DNA reads as TGTGCCAGTCAACCGGGACAGTTCTACGAGCAGTACTTC. Its protein product is CASQPGQFYEQYF.

This clonotype has just a few counts. The J gene is TRBJ2-7, the V gene TRBV28; 8 nucleotides align to TRBD1. CDR1 is MDHEN, CDR2 SYDVKM, per germline. V lost 5 bases, J lost 2 bases, and 8 bases stayed unmatched. This CDR3 spans 15 amino acids. CDR3 sequence (DNA): TGTGCCAGCAGTGGAAACCGGGACAGGACCTACGAGCAGTACTTC. Translating gives CASSGNRDRTYEQYF.

This chain joins TRBV7-9 and TRBJ1-1, with D uncertain. V was shortened by 1 base and J by 3 bases, with 12 bases between the two germline ends. Germline V CDR1 and CDR2: SEHNR, FQNEAQ (reference sequence). The CDR3 is 15 amino acids. The CDR3 loop reads CASSLGYGSDTEAFF. CDR3 coding DNA: TGTGCCAGCAGCTTAGGTTACGGGTCTGACACTGAAGCTTTCTTT.

A few counts support this clonotype. The chain combines TRBV5-1 with TRBJ2-3; 7 positions match TRBD1. The CDR3 runs to 15 residues. Trimming at V came to 5 bases and at J to 0 bases, leaving 6 bases not matched to a gene. Germline CDR1 and CDR2: SGHRS and YFSETQ. Written as DNA, the CDR3 is TGCGCCAGCAGTCGGCTCAGGGGGAGCACAGATACGCAGTATTTT. Translating it yields CASSRLRGSTDTQYF. Full variable domain (outside the CDR3, taken from reference TRBV5-1 and TRBJ2-3): KAGVTQTPRYLIKTRGQQVTLSCSPISGHRSVSWYQQTPGQGLQFLFEYFSETQRNKGNFPGRFSGRQFSNSRSEMNVSTLELGDSALYLCASSRLRGSTDTQYFGPGTRLTVL.

This clonotype has a handful of counts. The chain joins TRBV3-1 to TRBJ2-5; 8 bases fit TRBD2. J was trimmed by 5 bases and V by 0 bases; bases with no gene match: 8. The length of the CDR3 is 16 residues. From germline, CDR1 is LGHDT and CDR2 YNNKEL (reference sequence). CDR3 DNA: TGTGCCAGCAGCCAAGACCTCGGGGGGGGGCCTGAGACCCAGTACTTC. It encodes CASSQDLGGGPETQYF.

V usage is TRBV5-1 and J usage is TRBJ2-3, with 10 bases fitting TRBD2. The CDR3 is 15 amino acids. CDR1 is SGHRS, CDR2 YFSETQ, per germline. The V segment lost 2 bases and the J segment 2 bases; nucleotides outside the gene matches: 2. CDR3 sequence: CASSFLAGATDTQYF. The CDR3 DNA sequence: TGCGCCAGCAGCTTCCTAGCGGGAGCCACAGATACGCAGTATTTT.

The V and J genes are TRBV11-2 and TRBJ2-3, with 11 bases matching TRBD1. The CDR3 is 16 amino acids. V lost 5 bases and J lost 1; bases outside the gene matches: 5. The germline V gene has CDR1 SGHAT and CDR2 FQNNGV. Written as DNA, the CDR3 is TGTGCCAGCAGCAGACGGACAGGGGGCGGCACAGATACGCAGTATTTT. It encodes CASSRRTGGGTDTQYF.

The V and J genes are TRBV21-1 and TRBJ1-5; TRBD1 reflects the table's D call only, with no check against the DNA. TRBV21-1 is a documented pseudogene. The CDR3 is made up of 16 amino acids. The CDR3 bases are TGTGCCAGCAGCACCGAGGGACAGGGTTGGTTTCAGCCCCAGCATTTT. Residues: CASSTEGQGWFQPQHF.

This clonotype appeared a single time. The chain uses TRBV2 and TRBJ2-1, with a tentative D call TRBD1 (6 bases). The J call may be mistaken, given a closer DNA end match to TRBJ2-7. The CDR3 length is 12 residues. The germline gives CDR1 SNHLY, CDR2 FYNNEI. CDR3 sequence: CASSGQDNEQYF. The CDR3 nucleotides are TGTGCCAGCAGTGGACAGGACAATGAGCAGTACTTC.

V and J are TRBV3-1 and TRBJ1-1; D unresolved. Germline V gene sequence: CDR1 LGHDT, CDR2 YNNKEL (reference sequence). The CDR3 length is 14 residues. The ends were cut back, 0 bases at V and 11 bases at J, with 16 bases in the middle. CDR3 region: CASSQDIEAFRAFF. For the CDR3, the DNA is TGTGCCAGCAGCCAAGATATCGAGGCGTTTCGGGCTTTCTTT.

This clonotype was picked up many times. The chain has TRBV10-3 and TRBJ1-1; 7 nucleotides agree with TRBD1. From germline, CDR1 is ENHRY and CDR2 SYGVKD. The CDR3 runs to 14 residues. The V gene end was trimmed by 4 bases and the J gene end by 3 bases; junction bases not matched to a gene: 5. This CDR3 reads CAISGTGGDTEAFF. CDR3 in DNA: TGTGCCATCAGTGGGACAGGAGGAGACACTGAAGCTTTCTTT.

This clonotype was counted a few times. The gene calls are TRBV19 and TRBJ2-1; TRBD2 aligns across 7 bases. This CDR3 contains 15 residues. Germline V gene sequence: CDR1 LNHDA, CDR2 SQIVND (reference sequence). V was clipped by 3 bases and J by 3 bases; unmatched bases: 5. The CDR3 DNA is TGTGCCAGTAGTATGTCCGGACTAGACTACAATGAGCAGTTCTTC. It translates to CASSMSGLDYNEQFF.

V usage is TRBV12-3 or TRBV12-4 and J usage is TRBJ1-5, with D tentatively TRBD1 (5 bases). The CDR3 has 15 residues. Trimming pared 5 bases from V and 3 bases from J, leaving 14 bases between. CDR3 bases: TGTGCCAGCAGTCCGGGGGGGGTCACCAATCAGCCCCAGCATTTT. Translating gives CASSPGGVTNQPQHF.